This TCR beta chain was found in a study of OX40 agonist ivuxolimab in advanced cancers. Overall study: Patients receiving dose escalation had hepatocellular carcinoma, melanoma, renal cell or head and neck cancer.

Germline V gene data show CDR1 as SGHDT and CDR2 as YYEEEE. The CDR3 totals 16 residues. V dropped 3 bases and J dropped 5; count of bases not matched to a gene: 9. The study, taken as a whole, reports: The study found among the lowest clonal expansion in partial responders at 0.1-3.0 mg/kg.

Only one count was recorded for this clone. Its specificity is not known. The table came from immunoSEQ multiplex PCR; TCRdb's copy has only in-frame clones and leaves some out. The sample has around 91,000 clones, 85% to 90% seen once; the top ten hold roughly 0.2%. Blood was sampled at baseline, cycle 4 day 1, and cycle 7 day 1. The specimen comprised CD4+ or CD8+ T cells sorted from blood, sampled in a trial of the OX40 agonist ivuxolimab. This TCR came from an adult with an advanced solid tumor such as melanoma, head and neck, liver or kidney cancer. The chain couples TRBV5-6 to TRBJ2-1, with 9 bases that match TRBD2. In DNA, the CDR3 is TGTGCCAGCAGCTCCTGGTCCGGACTAGCGAACAATGAGCAGTTCTTC. Its translation is CASSSWSGLANNEQFF.